A selection of T cell receptor beta chains follows, all from one sample in a study of blood T cell repertoires in COVID-19. The data were produced by immunoSEQ multiplex PCR, yet TCRdb's version contains in-frame clones alone and is incomplete. Among fewer than 200,000 clones listed, 70% to 85% were seen once. The sequenced sample consisted of PBMCs or T cells enriched from blood (not recorded which). Receptor source: a man over 45 who had recovered from COVID-19. Both conserved end residues are part of each CDR3. D genes are given only for firm matches. Not every row has a clone size; where given, it reads once, few, many or a size class.

j_call v_call d_call clone_size cdr3_nt cdr3_aa
TRBJ2-5 TRBV29-1 . . TGCAGCGTTGTTTCACAAGAGACCCAGTACTTC CSVVSQETQYF
TRBJ2-7 TRBV30 . . TGTGCCTGGAGTTTCAGGCAGGGGTTTTCCTACGAGCAGTACTTC CAWSFRQGFSYEQYF
TRBJ2-1 TRBV19 TRBD2 few TGTGCCAGTAGTTCACTAGCGGGGGGGCCGCGGGCCGAGCAGTTCTTC CASSSLAGGPRAEQFF
TRBJ1-1 TRBV6-6 . . TGTGCCAGCAGTCACCATCTCCGGACACGGATGGACACTGAAGCTTTCTTT CASSHHLRTRMDTEAFF
TRBJ1-2 TRBV27 TRBD1 . TGTGCCAGCAGGGACGGACAGGGCGTTAACTATGGCTACACCTTC CASRDGQGVNYGYTF
TRBJ2-5 TRBV10-1 TRBD2 . TGCGCCAGCAGTGAGTCTTCGCGGGGGGGCCAAGAGACCCAGTACTTC CASSESSRGGQETQYF
TRBJ1-5 TRBV15 TRBD1 once TGTGCCACCAGAACAGGGGGGAGCAATCAGCCCCAGCATTTT CATRTGGSNQPQHF
TRBJ2-5 TRBV13 TRBD2 once TGTGCCAGCAGCTTCCCCTCCCTAGCGGGGATCCAAGAGACCCAGTACTTC CASSFPSLAGIQETQYF
TRBJ2-4 TRBV11-2 TRBD1 . TGTGCCAGCAGCCCAGGACAGGGGAACATTCAGTACTTC CASSPGQGNIQYF
TRBJ1-5 TRBV5-1 TRBD1 . TGCGCCAGCAGCTCGACAGGGATCAATCAGCCCCAGCATTTT CASSSTGINQPQHF
TRBJ2-1 TRBV6-5 TRBD1 . TGTGCCAGCAGTTCCCCGAGGGACAGCTTCAACAATGAGCAGTTCTTC CASSSPRDSFNNEQFF
TRBJ2-7 TRBV28 TRBD1 . TGTGCCAGCAGTTTAACCTCGACAGGGGCCTACGAGCAGTACTTC CASSLTSTGAYEQYF
TRBJ1-6 TRBV6-1 . . TGTGCCAGCAGTGAAGCCGTCTCCTATAATTCACCCCTCCACTTT CASSEAVSYNSPLHF
TRBJ1-2 TRBV19 . . TGTGCCAGTAGTATAGATAGTCCGGTTTATGGCTACACCTTC CASSIDSPVYGYTF
TRBJ2-7 TRBV5-6 . . TGTGCCAGCAGTTTACGGTCTTACGAGCAGTACTTC CASSLRSYEQYF
TRBJ2-7 TRBV19 TRBD2 . TGTGCCAGTAGTGATAGCGGGACAAGGGTTGACGAGCAGTACTTC CASSDSGTRVDEQYF